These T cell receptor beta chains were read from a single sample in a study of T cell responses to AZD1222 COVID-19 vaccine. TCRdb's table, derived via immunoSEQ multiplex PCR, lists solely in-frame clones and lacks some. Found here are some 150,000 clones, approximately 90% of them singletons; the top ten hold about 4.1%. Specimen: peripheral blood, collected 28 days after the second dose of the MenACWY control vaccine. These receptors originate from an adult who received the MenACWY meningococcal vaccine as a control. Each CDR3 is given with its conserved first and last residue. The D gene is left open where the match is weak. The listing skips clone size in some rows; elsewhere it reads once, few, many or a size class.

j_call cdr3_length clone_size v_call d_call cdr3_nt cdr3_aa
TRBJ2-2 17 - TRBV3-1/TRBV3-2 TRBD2 TGTGCCAGCAGCCGAAAAATAGCGGGAGATTTTACCGGGGAGCTGTTTTTT CASSRKIAGDFTGELFF
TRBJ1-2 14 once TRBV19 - TGTGCCAGTAGCACTTCCGGAGCTAACTATGGCTACACCTTC CASSTSGANYGYTF
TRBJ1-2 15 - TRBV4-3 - TGCGCCAGCAGCCAAGGCGGACCAGCTAACTATGGCTACACCTTC CASSQGGPANYGYTF
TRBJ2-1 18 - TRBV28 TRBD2 TGTGCCAGCAGTTTCCCCATCTTGGCGGGAGTGCTGTACAATGAGCAGTTCTTC CASSFPILAGVLYNEQFF
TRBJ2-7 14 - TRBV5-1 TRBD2 TGCGCCAGCAATCCGGGACTAGCGGGCGTAGAGCAGTACTTC CASNPGLAGVEQYF
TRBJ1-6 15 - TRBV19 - TGTGCCAGTAGTATAGAGAGGACAGCTAATTCACCCCTCCACTTT CASSIERTANSPLHF
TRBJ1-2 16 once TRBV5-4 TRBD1 TGTGCCAGCAGCTTGGGACAGGGGGCGCTAAACTATGGCTACACCTTC CASSLGQGALNYGYTF
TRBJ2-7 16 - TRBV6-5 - TGTGCCAGCAGTTACTCGAGCGTAGGTCGGGAATACGAGCAGTACTTC CASSYSSVGREYEQYF
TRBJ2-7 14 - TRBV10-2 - TGCGCCAGCAGTGAGGTAGGGTCTCGGGACGAGCAGTACTTC CASSEVGSRDEQYF
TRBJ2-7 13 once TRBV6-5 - TGTGCCAGCAGCGAGGGACCCGACTACGAGCAGTACTTC CASSEGPDYEQYF
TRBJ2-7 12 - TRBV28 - TGTGCCAGCAGTTCCCCGACCTACCAGCAGTACTTC CASSSPTYQQYF
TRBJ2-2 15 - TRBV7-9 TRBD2 TGTGCCAGCAGCTTATTACTAGCGGGGACCGGGGAGCTGTTTTTT CASSLLLAGTGELFF
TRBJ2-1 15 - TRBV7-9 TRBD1 TGTGCCAGCAGCTCAACCGGGACAGGCCCCAATGAGCAGTTCTTC CASSSTGTGPNEQFF
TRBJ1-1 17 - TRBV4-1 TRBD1 TGCGCCAGCAGCCACCCCTTCCAACCGGGACAGCCTCTCGAAGCTTTCTTT CASSHPFQPGQPLEAFF
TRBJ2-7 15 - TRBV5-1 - TGCGCCAGCAGCTTCGGTCCACGCGGGGCCTACGAGCAGTACTTC CASSFGPRGAYEQYF
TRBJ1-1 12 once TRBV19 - TGTGCCAGTAGTACAGGATCCCCTGAAGCTTTCTTT CASSTGSPEAFF
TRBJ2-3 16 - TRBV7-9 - TGTGCCAGCAGCCCCTGGGCTGCTACCAGCACAGATACGCAGTATTTT CASSPWAATSTDTQYF
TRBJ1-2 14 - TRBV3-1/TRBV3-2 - TGTGCCAGCAGCCCGCAGGGGCTTGGTTATGGCTACACCTTC CASSPQGLGYGYTF
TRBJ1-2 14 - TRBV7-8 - TGTGCCAGCAGCCCCCACAGGGAACACTATGGCTACACCTTC CASSPHREHYGYTF
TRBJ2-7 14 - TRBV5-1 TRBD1 TGCGCCAGCAGCTTGGGGGACAGGACCTACGAGCAGTACTTC CASSLGDRTYEQYF
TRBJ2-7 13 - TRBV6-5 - TGTGCCACGTCGGCGGGACGGGCCTACGAGCAGTACTTC CATSAGRAYEQYF
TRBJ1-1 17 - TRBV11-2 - TGTGCCAGCAGCTTAGATTTTTTTCGTGTTACTAACACTGAAGCTTTCTTT CASSLDFFRVTNTEAFF
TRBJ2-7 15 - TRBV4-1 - TGCGCCAGCAGCCAAGGGGCAGCTTCCTCCTACGAGCAGTACTTC CASSQGAASSYEQYF
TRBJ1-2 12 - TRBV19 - TGTGCCAGTAGTATTGTCTGGGGTGGCTACACCTTC CASSIVWGGYTF
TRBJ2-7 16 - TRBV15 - TGTGCCACCAGCAGAGGTGAGGCGCAGCTCTCCTACGAGCAGTACTTC CATSRGEAQLSYEQYF
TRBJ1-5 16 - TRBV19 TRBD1 TGTGCCAGTAGCCCCACCCGACAGGGTAGCAATCAGCCCCAGCATTTT CASSPTRQGSNQPQHF
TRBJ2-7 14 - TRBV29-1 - TGCAGCGTTGAAGATGCTCCGCAGGGGCCCGAGCAGTACTTC CSVEDAPQGPEQYF
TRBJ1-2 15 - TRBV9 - TGTGCCAGCAGCGTAGGTTTGGAGGGTGGCTATGGCTACACCTTC CASSVGLEGGYGYTF
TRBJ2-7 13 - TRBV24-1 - TGTGCCACCAGTGAGGGTCCCAGCTACGAGCAGTACTTC CATSEGPSYEQYF
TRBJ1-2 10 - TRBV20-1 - TGCAGTGCTGGCGAGCGGGGCTACACCTTC CSAGERGYTF
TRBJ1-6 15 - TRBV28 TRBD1 TGTGCCAGCAGTTCCCGGACAGGGGTGGATTCACCCCTCCACTTT CASSSRTGVDSPLHF
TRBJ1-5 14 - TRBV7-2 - TGTGCCAGCAGCCTTAGTGCGGTCGATCAGCCCCAGCATTTT CASSLSAVDQPQHF
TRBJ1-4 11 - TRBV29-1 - TGCAGCGTTGGCAGAAATGAAAAACTGTTTTTT CSVGRNEKLFF
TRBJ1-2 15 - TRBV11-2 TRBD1 TGTGCCAGCAGCGCTACAGGGGAAGCTAACTATGGCTACACCTTC CASSATGEANYGYTF
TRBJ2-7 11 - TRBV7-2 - TGTGCCAGCAGCAACGTCGACGTGCAGTACTTC CASSNVDVQYF
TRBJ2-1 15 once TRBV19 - TGTGCCAGTAGTCCCGCGGCCAGCTCCTACAATGAGCAGTTCTTC CASSPAASSYNEQFF
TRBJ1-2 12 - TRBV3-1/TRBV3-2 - TGTGCCAGCAGCCAAGATGCTTTGGGCTACACCTTC CASSQDALGYTF
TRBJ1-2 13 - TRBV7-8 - TGTGCCAGCAGCTTGGGGGGTACCTATGGCTACACCTTC CASSLGGTYGYTF
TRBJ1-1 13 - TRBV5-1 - TGCGCCAGCAGCTTGGGGGGAAGCACTGAAGCTTTCTTT CASSLGGSTEAFF
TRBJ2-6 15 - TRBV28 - TGTGCCAGCTCCTTCAGTGGGACCGGGGCCAACGTCCTGACTTTC CASSFSGTGANVLTF
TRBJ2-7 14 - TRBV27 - TGTGCCAGCGGCCGGGACTCCATTTCCTACGAGCAGTACTTC CASGRDSISYEQYF